Sequencing of this T cell receptor (beta chain) was carried out in a study of blood T cell repertoires in COVID-19. The repertoire was sequenced with immunoSEQ multiplex PCR; TCRdb's copy has only in-frame clones and lacks some. The table shows roughly 20,000 clones, with roughly nine tenths occurring only once. Trimming shortened V by 0 bases and J by 7 bases, and 12 bases separated the two germline ends. This CDR3 has 15 amino acids. Germline CDR1 and CDR2: WSHSY and SAAADI. The origin of this receptor is a human donor in a cohort sampled during active COVID-19. The sequenced sample was peripheral blood. The gene calls are TRBV10-2 and TRBJ1-4; D perhaps matches TRBD1 (6 bases). The CDR3 nucleotides read TGCGCCAGCAGTGAGTCGGGGGGGCTCGGTGAAAAACTGTTTTTT. Translation gives CASSESGGLGEKLFF.